This T cell receptor (beta chain) was sequenced for a study of shared clonotypes between healthy human individuals. General study points: Naive subsets tended to show greater estimated richness than memory subsets. Rarefaction revealed incomplete sorted-subset sequencing despite large depth.

All of the donors resided in Nashville, Tennessee, and each was a Caucasian adult. At the deep level, the assay was run. Clones were read by immunoSEQ multiplex PCR, and TCRdb kept only the in-frame ones, dropping some. The data contain about 2.3 million clones, about 92% of them seen just once; the ten biggest clones take up 0.39%. The germline CDR1 and CDR2 sequences are SGHRS and YFSETQ. This CDR3 spans 15 amino acids. Trimming took 0 bases from V and 6 from J, leaving 12 bases between them. Comments on this clone: Its antigen is not identified.

This TCR was sampled from a man aged 18 to 30 in good health. Some clones in this sample may be carry-over from other donors' samples. The rearrangement links TRBV5-1 to TRBJ2-2; D is uncertain. Material for sequencing was naive CD4+ T cells from PBMCs. As for subset: CD45RA+ positively selected. The CDR3 DNA reads TGCGCCAGCAGCTTGGGGACCACCTGGCCCGGGGAGCTGTTTTTT. The encoded protein is CASSLGTTWPGELFF.